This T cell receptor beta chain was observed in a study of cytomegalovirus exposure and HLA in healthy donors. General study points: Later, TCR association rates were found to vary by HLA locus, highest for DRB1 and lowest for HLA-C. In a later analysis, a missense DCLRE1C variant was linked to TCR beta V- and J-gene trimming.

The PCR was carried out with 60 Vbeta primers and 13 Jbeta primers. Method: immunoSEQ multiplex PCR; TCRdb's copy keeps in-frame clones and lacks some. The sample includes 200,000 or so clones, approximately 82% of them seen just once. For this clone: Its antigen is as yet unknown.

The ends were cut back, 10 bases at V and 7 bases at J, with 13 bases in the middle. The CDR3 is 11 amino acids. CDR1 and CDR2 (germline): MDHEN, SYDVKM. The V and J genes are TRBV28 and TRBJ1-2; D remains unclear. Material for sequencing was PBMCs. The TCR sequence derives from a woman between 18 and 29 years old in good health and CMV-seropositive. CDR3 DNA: TGTGCCACCTTAGAAATTCCTGGCTACACCTTC. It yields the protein CATLEIPGYTF.